This T cell receptor (beta chain) was observed in a study of prognosis after radiotherapy for stage I lung cancer. Study-wide points: A drop in unique TCR clone counts was seen after stereotactic body radiation therapy, median around 9,500 versus 6,500.

Genomic DNA was the source, and TCR beta CDR3 was amplified from it by two-round multiplex PCR. Amplification in first-round PCR relied on primers specific to each TRBV and TRBJ gene. A single record per CDR3 protein comes from TCRdb applying MiXCR to the multiplex PCR reads. Here the sample spans around 51,000 distinct CDR3 sequences, roughly 36% being singletons. This clonotype was observed many times. Antigen unknown. V was clipped by 2 bases and J by 4 bases, with 8 bases between them. The CDR3 extends over 13 amino acids. Germline assignment: CDR1 MNHEY and CDR2 SVGEGT. Investigators drew approximately 6.5 milliliters of peripheral blood at each of two time points.

The rearrangement uses TRBV6-2 or TRBV6-3 and TRBJ1-2; TRBD1 might be the D (5 bases). The specimen comprised PBMCs, sampled before or after stereotactic body radiation therapy (not recorded which). The TCR comes from a donor older than 45 with non-small cell lung cancer. CDR3 DNA: TGTGCCAGCAGTTACGGGGGAGGCTATGGCTACACCTTC. Translating gives CASSYGGGYGYTF.